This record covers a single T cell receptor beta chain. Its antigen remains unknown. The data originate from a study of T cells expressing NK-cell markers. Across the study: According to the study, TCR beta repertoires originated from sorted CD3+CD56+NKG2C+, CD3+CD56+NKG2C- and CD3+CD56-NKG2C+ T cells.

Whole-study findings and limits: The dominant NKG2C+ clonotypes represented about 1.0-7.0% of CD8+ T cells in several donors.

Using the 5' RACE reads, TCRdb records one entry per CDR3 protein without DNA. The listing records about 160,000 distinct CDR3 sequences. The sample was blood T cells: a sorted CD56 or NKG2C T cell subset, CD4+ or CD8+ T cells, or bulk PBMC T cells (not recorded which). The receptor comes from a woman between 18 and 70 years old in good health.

The CDR3 sequence: CASRRAGAGELFF. The chain couples TRBV2 to TRBJ2-2. Per the germline V gene, CDR1 is SNHLY and CDR2 is FYNNEI. The CDR3 consists of 13 residues. Complete variable domain (other parts from reference TRBV2 and TRBJ2-2): EPEVTQTPSHQVTQMGQEVILRCVPISNHLYFYWYRQILGQKVEFLVSFYNNEISEKSEIFDDQFSVERPDGSNFTLKIRSTKLEDSAMYFCASRRAGAGELFFGEGSRLTVL.